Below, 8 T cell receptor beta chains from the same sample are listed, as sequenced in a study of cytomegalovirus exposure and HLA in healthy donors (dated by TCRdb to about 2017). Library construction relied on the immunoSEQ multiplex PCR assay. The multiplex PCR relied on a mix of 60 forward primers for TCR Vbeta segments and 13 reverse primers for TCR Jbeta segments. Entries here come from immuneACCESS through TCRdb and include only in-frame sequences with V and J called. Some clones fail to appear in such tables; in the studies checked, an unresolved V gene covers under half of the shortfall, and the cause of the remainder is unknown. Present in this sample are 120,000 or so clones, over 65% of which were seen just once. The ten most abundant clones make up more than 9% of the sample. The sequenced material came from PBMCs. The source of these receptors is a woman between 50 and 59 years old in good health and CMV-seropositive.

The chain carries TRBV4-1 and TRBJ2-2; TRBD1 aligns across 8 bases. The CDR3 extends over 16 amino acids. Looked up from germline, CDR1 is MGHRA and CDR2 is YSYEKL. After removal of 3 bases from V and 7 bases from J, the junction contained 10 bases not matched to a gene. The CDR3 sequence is CASSQHTGGGVGELFF. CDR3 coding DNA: TGCGCCAGCAGCCAGCACACAGGGGGAGGCGTCGGGGAGCTGTTTTTT.

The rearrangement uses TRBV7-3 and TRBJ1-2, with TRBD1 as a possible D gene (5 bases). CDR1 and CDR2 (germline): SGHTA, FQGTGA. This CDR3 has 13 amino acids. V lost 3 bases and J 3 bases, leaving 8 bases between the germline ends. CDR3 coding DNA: TGTGCCAGCAGCTTCGGAGGGGACTATGGCTACACCTTC. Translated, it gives CASSFGGDYGYTF.

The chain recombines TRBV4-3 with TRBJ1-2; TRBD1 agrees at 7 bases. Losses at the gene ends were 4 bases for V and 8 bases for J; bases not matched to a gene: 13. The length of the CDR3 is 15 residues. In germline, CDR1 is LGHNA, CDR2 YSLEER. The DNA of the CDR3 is TGCGCCAGCAGCCGCAAAACCGGGACAGAACAGGGCTACACCTTC. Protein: CASSRKTGTEQGYTF.

The CDR3, as DNA: TGTGCCAGTAGTCCCTCCGGGACAGGGGTCCACACCTTC. This sequence encodes CASSPSGTGVHTF. The rearrangement joins TRBV19 to TRBJ1-2; 10 bases are shared with TRBD1. This CDR3 contains 13 residues. J lost 12 bases, V lost 5 bases, and 9 bases had no gene match. CDR1 is LNHDA and CDR2 is SQIVND in the germline V gene (reference sequence).

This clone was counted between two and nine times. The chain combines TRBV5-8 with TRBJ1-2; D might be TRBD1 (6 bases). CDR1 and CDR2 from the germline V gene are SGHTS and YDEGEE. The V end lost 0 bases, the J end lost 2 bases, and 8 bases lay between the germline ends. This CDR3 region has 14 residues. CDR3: CASSLGGQNYGYTF. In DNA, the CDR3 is TGTGCCAGCAGCTTGGGAGGACAGAACTATGGCTACACCTTC.

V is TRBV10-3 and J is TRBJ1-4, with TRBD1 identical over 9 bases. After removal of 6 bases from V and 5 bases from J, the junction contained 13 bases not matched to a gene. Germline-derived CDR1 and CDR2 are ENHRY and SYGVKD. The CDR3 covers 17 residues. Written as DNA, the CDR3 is TGTGCCATCAGGTCAGACCTCCCCGGGACAGGGAATGAAAAACTGTTTTTT. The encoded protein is CAIRSDLPGTGNEKLFF.

The chain's CDR3 is CASSLFGQGTSYEQYF. The CDR3 DNA reads as TGTGCCAGCAGCTTATTCGGACAGGGGACAAGCTACGAGCAGTACTTC. J is TRBJ2-7 and V is TRBV7-2, with TRBD1 matching 9 bases. CDR1 and CDR2 (germline): SGHTA, FQGNSA. V lost 2 bases, J lost 3 bases, and 8 bases stayed unmatched. CDR3 length: 16 residues.

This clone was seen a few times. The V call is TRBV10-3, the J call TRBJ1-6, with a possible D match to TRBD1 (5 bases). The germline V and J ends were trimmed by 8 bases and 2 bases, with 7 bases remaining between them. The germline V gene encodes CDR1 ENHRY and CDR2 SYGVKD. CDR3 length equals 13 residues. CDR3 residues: CAIGATYNSPLHF. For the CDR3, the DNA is TGTGCCATCGGGGCCACCTATAATTCACCCCTCCACTTT.